The 23 T cell receptor beta chains presented below share a single source sample, sequenced in a study of OX40 agonist ivuxolimab in advanced cancers. Sequenced by immunoSEQ multiplex PCR; TCRdb stores in-frame clones only, minus some. The sample carries about 55,000 clones, about 86% recorded once. The sequences come from CD4+ or CD8+ T cells sorted from blood, collected in a trial of the OX40 agonist ivuxolimab. The origin of the receptors is an adult with an advanced solid tumor such as melanoma, head and neck, liver or kidney cancer.

In the case of this clone: The conserved final phenylalanine or tryptophan is absent from the CDR3, which likely points to a read error. The chain is built from TRBV4-1 and TRBJ1-6; D might be TRBD1 (5 bases). Germline values: CDR1 MGHRA, CDR2 YSYEKL. The CDR3 loop spans 15 amino acids. Trimming removed 3 bases from V and 11 bases from J, with 17 bases in between. The CDR3 is CASSQVVGRRAPLHL. DNA of the CDR3: TGCGCCAGCAGCCAGGTTGTGGGGCGAAGAGCACCCCTCCACCTT.

The CDR3 here is CASSVSGLAGSYEQYF. The CDR3 DNA reads as TGTGCCAGCAGCGTATCCGGCCTGGCAGGGTCCTACGAGCAGTACTTC. This chain links TRBV9 with TRBJ2-7, with D possibly matching TRBD1 (5 bases). Germline CDR1 is SGDLS and CDR2 is YYNGEE. The CDR3 length is 16 residues. With 1 base removed from V and 1 base from J, the gap between germline ends came to 15 bases. Variable domain in full (rest from reference TRBV9 and TRBJ2-7): DSGVTQTPKHLITATGQRVTLRCSPRSGDLSVYWYQQSLDQGLQFLIQYYNGEERAKGNILERFSAQQFPDLHSELNLSSLELGDSALYFCASSVSGLAGSYEQYFGPGTRLTVT.

The chain joins TRBV4-3 to TRBJ2-7, with 10 bases matching TRBD2. Germline V gene sequence: CDR1 LGHNA, CDR2 YSLEER. V gave up 3 bases and J gave up 1 base; unmatched junction bases: 3. This CDR3 is 15 amino acids long. The CDR3 loop is CASSHTSGESYEQYF. For the CDR3, the DNA is TGCGCCAGCAGCCATACTAGCGGGGAGTCCTACGAGCAGTACTTC.

Written as DNA, the CDR3 is TGTGCCAGCAGCTCCAAGGGTGTACACGAGCAGTACTTC. Its translation is CASSSKGVHEQYF. The chain is built from TRBV7-9 and TRBJ2-7; D not certain. The CDR3 has 13 residues. CDR1 SEHNR and CDR2 FQNEAQ come from the germline V gene (reference sequence). V gave up 4 bases and J gave up 5 bases, with 12 bases separating them.

V is TRBV5-8 and J is TRBJ2-6; D is tentatively TRBD1 or TRBD2 (5 bases each). The germline V gene encodes CDR1 SGHTS and CDR2 YDEGEE. V lost 4 bases, J lost 17 bases, and 22 bases lay in between. This CDR3 is built from 14 residues. The CDR3 region is CASSQLPPGPSLTF. The CDR3 DNA is TGTGCCAGCAGCCAACTACCACCGGGACCCTCTTTGACTTTC.

V gene TRBV5-1 combines with J gene TRBJ2-1, with TRBD2 as a possible D gene (5 bases). Germline CDR1 and CDR2: SGHRS and YFSETQ. CDR3 size: 16 residues. Trimming pared 0 bases from V and 1 base from J, leaving 11 bases between. The CDR3 reads CASSLGEGRSYNEQFF. The CDR3 nucleotides are TGCGCCAGCAGCTTGGGAGAGGGCCGGTCCTACAATGAGCAGTTCTTC.

This chain connects TRBV6-5 to TRBJ1-2; perhaps TRBD1 as D (5 bases). Trimming took 0 bases from V and 3 from J, leaving 14 bases between them. Germline values: CDR1 MNHEY, CDR2 SVGAGI. The CDR3 contains 16 residues. CDR3 loop: CASSYSGGDSDYGYTF. The DNA for the CDR3 is TGTGCCAGCAGTTACTCGGGGGGGGATTCGGACTATGGCTACACCTTC.

V gene TRBV27 combines with J gene TRBJ2-1, with D perhaps TRBD2 (7 bases). The CDR3 has 15 amino acids. V gave up 6 bases and J gave up 10 bases, with 22 bases separating them. Germline assignment: CDR1 MNHEY and CDR2 SMNVEV (reference sequence). DNA for the CDR3: TGTGCCAGCAGATTAATAGGGGGGGCGGCCGGAGAGCAGTTCTTC. It specifies CASRLIGGAAGEQFF.

The chain uses TRBV5-6 and TRBJ1-1; a weak D match, TRBD1 (5 bases). The CDR3 loop spans 16 amino acids. The germline V gene encodes CDR1 SGHDT and CDR2 YYEEEE. V lost 2 bases and J 3 bases, leaving 17 bases between the germline ends. CDR3 DNA: TGTGCCAGCAGCTTAGCCTGGGGGAAGGTGGACACTGAAGCTTTCTTT. This gives the protein CASSLAWGKVDTEAFF.

J is TRBJ1-1 and V is TRBV9; 8 bases agree with TRBD1. The CDR3 has 15 amino acids. V gave up 5 bases and J gave up 1 base; unmatched junction bases: 7. Germline CDR1 and CDR2: SGDLS and YYNGEE. The CDR3 sequence is CASRGTGGGNTEAFF. The CDR3 DNA reads as TGTGCCAGCAGAGGGACAGGTGGTGGGAACACTGAAGCTTTCTTT. Complete variable domain (other parts from reference TRBV9 and TRBJ1-1): DSGVTQTPKHLITATGQRVTLRCSPRSGDLSVYWYQQSLDQGLQFLIQYYNGEERAKGNILERFSAQQFPDLHSELNLSSLELGDSALYFCASRGTGGGNTEAFFGQGTRLTVV.

This chain uses TRBV11-1 with TRBJ2-7; TRBD1 is a possible D gene (6 bases). The CDR3 extends over 16 amino acids. V gave up 6 bases and J gave up 4 bases, with 22 bases separating them. Per the germline V gene, CDR1 is SGHAT and CDR2 is FQDESV (reference sequence). CDR3 amino acids: CASRKRPGQGNYEQYF. The CDR3 bases are TGTGCCAGCAGAAAACGGCCGGGGCAGGGGAATTACGAGCAGTACTTC.

V is TRBV13 and J is TRBJ2-7; no clear D. In germline, CDR1 is PRHDT, CDR2 FYEKMQ (reference sequence). V gave up 3 bases and J gave up 7 bases, with 10 bases separating them. The CDR3 sequence is 12 residues long. CDR3 loop: CASSFPRSEQYF. DNA for the CDR3: TGTGCCAGCAGCTTCCCCCGCAGTGAGCAGTACTTC. Full variable domain (outside the CDR3, taken from reference TRBV13 and TRBJ2-7): AAGVIQSPRHLIKEKRETATLKCYPIPRHDTVYWYQQGPGQDPQFLISFYEKMQSDKGSIPDRFSAQQFSDYHSELNMSSLELGDSALYFCASSFPRSEQYFGPGTRLTVT.

This CDR3 reads CASSSVPDTNTEAFF. DNA of the CDR3: TGTGCCAGCAGCTCGGTTCCTGACACGAACACTGAAGCTTTCTTT. The rearrangement uses TRBV11-2 and TRBJ1-1; D gene unclear. The CDR3 length is 15 residues. Trimming removed 4 bases from V and 1 base from J, with 13 bases in between. CDR1 SGHAT and CDR2 FQNNGV come from the germline V gene.

The rearrangement joins TRBV13 to TRBJ2-7; the D gene is possibly TRBD1 (6 bases). The V and J ends lost 5 bases and 3 bases respectively, with 14 bases between them. The CDR3 has 14 amino acids. Germline V gene data show CDR1 as PRHDT and CDR2 as FYEKMQ (reference sequence). CDR3 sequence: CASSPPNRVYEQYF. The CDR3 bases are TGTGCCAGCAGCCCTCCCAACAGGGTCTACGAGCAGTACTTC. The variable domain in full, completed from reference TRBV13 and TRBJ2-7, reads AAGVIQSPRHLIKEKRETATLKCYPIPRHDTVYWYQQGPGQDPQFLISFYEKMQSDKGSIPDRFSAQQFSDYHSELNMSSLELGDSALYFCASSPPNRVYEQYFGPGTRLTVT.

The chain is built from TRBV5-4 and TRBJ2-3; TRBD1 agrees at 10 bases. The junction had 5 bases not matched to a gene; V was cut back by 4 bases and J by 3 bases. The germline V gene has CDR1 SGHNT and CDR2 YYREEE (reference sequence). The CDR3 totals 15 residues. The CDR3 DNA reads TGTGCCAGCAGCCTCGGGACAGGGGTGACAGATACGCAGTATTTT. This codes for CASSLGTGVTDTQYF.

This chain connects TRBV27 to TRBJ2-1, with a possible D match to TRBD1 (5 bases). Trimming took off 0 bases at V and 0 bases at J, with 6 bases between the two ends. Per germline, CDR1 MNHEY and CDR2 SMNVEV (reference sequence). There are 15 residues in the CDR3. The CDR3 bases are TGTGCCAGCAGTTTATCTAGGGGCTCCTACAATGAGCAGTTCTTC. Translating it yields CASSLSRGSYNEQFF.

V and J are TRBV4-2 and TRBJ1-1; 10 positions agree with TRBD1. Germline CDR1 is LGHNA and CDR2 is YNFKEQ. The V segment lost 4 bases and the J segment 1 base; nucleotides outside the gene matches: 12. CDR3 length: 18 residues. CDR3 coding DNA: TGTGCCAGCAGCCTTCTCTCCGGGACAGGGGATGCGAACACTGAAGCTTTCTTT. It encodes CASSLLSGTGDANTEAFF.

This rearrangement joins TRBV5-4 to TRBJ1-2; D is perhaps TRBD1 (5 bases). The ends were cut back, 1 base at V and 6 bases at J, with 13 bases in the middle. Germline V gene sequence: CDR1 SGHNT, CDR2 YYREEE (reference sequence). The CDR3 is 14 amino acids. This CDR3 reads CASSLWGGGDGYTF. The CDR3 nucleotides are TGTGCCAGCAGCTTGTGGGGGGGAGGCGATGGCTACACCTTC.

This clone was recorded a few times. The rearrangement joins TRBV9 to TRBJ1-1; no clear D. V was trimmed by 3 bases and J by 9 bases, leaving 15 bases between them. Germline loops: CDR1 SGDLS, CDR2 YYNGEE. The CDR3 sequence is 13 residues long. The CDR3 reads CASSARQADQAFF. In DNA, the CDR3 is TGTGCCAGCAGCGCGAGGCAAGCAGACCAAGCTTTCTTT.

The chain is built from TRBV2 and TRBJ2-7; D might be TRBD1 or TRBD2, each matching 6 bases. Per the germline V gene, CDR1 is SNHLY and CDR2 is FYNNEI. Deletions cut 10 bases from V and 0 bases from J, with 13 bases between. The CDR3 has 13 residues. CDR3 loop: CATVGGLSYEQYF. DNA of the CDR3: TGTGCCACCGTGGGGGGCCTCTCCTACGAGCAGTACTTC.

CDR3 region: CASSMFQGAIYGYTF. CDR3 DNA sequence: TGTGCCAGCAGCATGTTCCAGGGGGCTATCTATGGCTACACCTTC. This chain connects TRBV27 to TRBJ1-2, with 8 bases matching TRBD1. The CDR3 extends over 15 amino acids. Germline-derived CDR1 and CDR2 are MNHEY and SMNVEV (reference sequence). V lost 6 bases, J lost 4 bases, and 10 bases stayed unmatched.

The chain joins TRBV13 to TRBJ2-1; a possible D gene is TRBD2 (6 bases). This CDR3 comprises 10 residues. V was clipped by 4 bases and J by 15 bases, with 10 bases between them. Germline V gene data show CDR1 as PRHDT and CDR2 as FYEKMQ (reference sequence). CDR3 in amino acids: CASSSTRPFF. As DNA, the CDR3 is TGTGCCAGCAGCTCGACTAGGCCGTTCTTC.

This chain joins TRBV4-3 and TRBJ2-7; 8 nucleotides agree with TRBD1. There are 13 residues in the CDR3. Trimming took 8 bases from V and 7 from J; bases not matched to a gene: 10. Germline CDR1 and CDR2: LGHNA and YSLEER. CDR3 coding DNA: TGCGCCAGCGGCTACAGGGGGACGGGGGAGCAGTACTTC. This codes for CASGYRGTGEQYF.